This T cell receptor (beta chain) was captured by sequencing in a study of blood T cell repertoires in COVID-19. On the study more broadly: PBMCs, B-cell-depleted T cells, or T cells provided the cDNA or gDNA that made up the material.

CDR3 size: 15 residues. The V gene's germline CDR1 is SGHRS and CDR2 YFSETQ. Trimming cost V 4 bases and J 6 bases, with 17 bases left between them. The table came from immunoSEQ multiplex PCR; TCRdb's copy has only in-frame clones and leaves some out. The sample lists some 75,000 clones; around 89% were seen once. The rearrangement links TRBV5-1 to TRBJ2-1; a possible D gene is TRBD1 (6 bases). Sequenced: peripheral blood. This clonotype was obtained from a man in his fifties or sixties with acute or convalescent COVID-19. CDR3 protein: CASSPTGNRANEQFF. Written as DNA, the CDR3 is TGCGCCAGCAGCCCCACAGGGAATCGGGCCAATGAGCAGTTCTTC.